The 22 T cell receptor beta chains given below trace back to one sample, sequenced in a study of blood T cell repertoires in COVID-19. Using immunoSEQ multiplex PCR, the repertoire was profiled, and TCRdb retains in-frame clones only, with some absent. The sample lists 250,000 to 350,000 clones; 65% to 85% were seen once. Sequences were obtained from peripheral blood. The source is a human donor with COVID-19, enrolled during active disease. The donor label of this sample is uncertain.

This sequence joins TRBV30 and TRBJ1-4, with TRBD1 as a possible D gene (5 bases). V dropped 4 bases and J dropped 8 bases, with 17 bases sitting between them. Per the germline V gene, CDR1 is GTSNPN and CDR2 is SVGIG (reference sequence). The CDR3 runs to 14 residues. The CDR3 loop reads CAWTPAGTVEKLFF. The CDR3 DNA is TGTGCCTGGACGCCGGCGGGGACGGTCGAAAAACTGTTTTTT.

The chain links TRBV6-2 or TRBV6-3 to TRBJ1-2, with 9 nucleotides matching TRBD1. After removal of 4 bases from V and 4 bases from J, the junction contained 4 bases not matched to a gene. Germline values: CDR1 MNHEY, CDR2 SVGEGT. The CDR3 runs 14 residues. CDR3 amino acids: CASSLTGGTYGYTF. The CDR3 DNA follows: TGTGCCAGCAGTTTGACAGGGGGTACCTATGGCTACACCTTC.

The chain couples TRBV5-6 to TRBJ1-2; no clear D. The germline V and J ends were trimmed by 3 bases and 2 bases, with 5 bases remaining between them. The CDR3 sequence is 12 residues long. Germline V gives CDR1 SGHDT, CDR2 YYEEEE. The CDR3 protein is CASSSGNYGYTF. CDR3 sequence (DNA): TGTGCCAGCAGCTCGGGGAACTATGGCTACACCTTC.

A few counts support this clone. V gene TRBV28 combines with J gene TRBJ1-5, with 7 bases matching TRBD1. Germline CDR1 reads MDHEN; CDR2 reads SYDVKM. The CDR3 is made up of 16 amino acids. V lost 3 bases to trimming and J lost 6 bases; unmatched junction nucleotides: 11. CDR3 coding DNA: TGTGCCAGCAGTTTGCTTTACAGGGGAGCAATTCAGCCCCAGCATTTT. Encoded protein: CASSLLYRGAIQPQHF.

This chain uses TRBV2 with TRBJ1-6; D might be TRBD1 (6 bases). Between the trimmed V and J ends, which lost 2 bases and 7 bases, there was a span of 12 bases. This CDR3 comprises 15 residues. Germline V lookup: CDR1 SNHLY, CDR2 FYNNEI. The CDR3 coding sequence is TGTGCCAGCAGTGAAAACAGGGTCGAAAATTCACCCCTCCACTTT. Residues: CASSENRVENSPLHF.

The gene calls are TRBV11-3 and TRBJ2-7; tentative D call: TRBD2 (6 bases). V shed 1 base and J shed 5 bases, with 12 bases lying between them. Looked up from germline, CDR1 is SGHNT and CDR2 is YENEEA. The CDR3 covers 14 residues. The DNA of the CDR3 is TGTGCCAGCAGCTTAGCTGGAGGGTGGGACGAGCAGTACTTC. This sequence encodes CASSLAGGWDEQYF.

V usage is TRBV4-2 and J usage is TRBJ1-3; D remains unclear. The germline V gene has CDR1 LGHNA and CDR2 YNFKEQ. Trimming shortened V by 5 bases and J by 0 bases, and 20 bases separated the two germline ends. This CDR3 is 18 amino acids long. CDR3 bases: TGTGCCAGCAGCTGGGGAGCAATCGACACCCACTCTGGAAACACCATATATTTT. Its translation: CASSWGAIDTHSGNTIYF.

This rearrangement joins TRBV28 to TRBJ2-7, with D tentatively TRBD1 (5 bases). The V gene's germline CDR1 is MDHEN and CDR2 SYDVKM. Trimming shortened V by 6 bases and J by 12 bases, and 21 bases separated the two germline ends. The CDR3 totals 13 residues. The CDR3 coding sequence is TGTGCCAGCAGCCCTCCTACACAGGCCCAGCTGTACTTC. Amino acid sequence: CASSPPTQAQLYF. Together with reference TRBV28 and TRBJ2-7, the CDR3 gives the full variable domain: DVKVTQSSRYLVKRTGEKVFLECVQDMDHENMFWYRQDPGLGLRLIYFSYDVKMKEKGDIPEGYSVSREKKERFSLILESASTNQTSMYLCASSPPTQAQLYFGPGTRLTVT.

The chain joins TRBV7-8 to TRBJ2-7; perhaps TRBD2 as D (5 bases). The CDR3 length is 13 residues. The V gene lost 5 bases and the J gene lost 13 bases, with 21 bases spanning the gap. The germline CDR1 and CDR2 sequences are SGHVS and FQNEAQ. The CDR3 protein is CASSPQQRYERYF. CDR3 nucleotides: TGTGCCAGCAGCCCCCAACAGCGGTACGAGCGTTACTTC.

The gene calls are TRBV10-3 and TRBJ1-2, with 10 bases lining up with TRBD1. CDR3 size: 16 residues. Germline CDR1 is ENHRY and CDR2 is SYGVKD. V lost 6 bases and J lost 2; bases outside the gene matches: 9. The CDR3 region has the DNA TGTGCCATCAGGTCCGGGACAGGGGTCATGAACTATGGCTACACCTTC. This codes for CAIRSGTGVMNYGYTF.

This rearrangement joins TRBV2 to TRBJ2-2; TRBD1 matches 7 bases. V was pared by 5 bases and J by 1 base, with 4 bases of the junction left unmatched. The germline CDR1 and CDR2 sequences are SNHLY and FYNNEI. The CDR3 is made up of 15 amino acids. DNA for the CDR3: TGTGCCAGCAGTCAGCGACAGGGGAACACCGGGGAGCTGTTTTTT. Its protein is CASSQRQGNTGELFF.

CDR3 nucleotides: TGCGCCAGCAGCCCCATCGAGGCGGGAGAGGAGACCCAGTACTTC. Translation gives CASSPIEAGEETQYF. The chain uses TRBV4-1 and TRBJ2-5, with 7 bases fitting TRBD2. Germline CDR1 MGHRA, CDR2 YSYEKL. Trimming cost V 4 bases and J 5 bases; bases outside gene matches: 10. The CDR3 is 15 amino acids.

The rearrangement uses TRBV9 and TRBJ2-3; 10 bases match TRBD2. With 3 bases clipped from V and 4 bases from J, the junction kept 5 bases outside the gene matches. The germline gives CDR1 SGDLS, CDR2 YYNGEE. The CDR3 contains 15 residues. CDR3: CASSDSGRPPDTQYF. Written as DNA, the CDR3 is TGTGCCAGCAGCGATAGCGGGAGGCCCCCAGATACGCAGTATTTT.

The chain recombines TRBV5-1 with TRBJ2-6; D is unclear. The CDR3 loop spans 15 amino acids. Trimming stripped 4 bases from V and 0 bases from J, with 8 bases between. Germline CDR1 SGHRS, CDR2 YFSETQ. The DNA of the CDR3 is TGCGCCAGCAGCCTGAGCGTCTCTGGGGCCAACGTCCTGACTTTC. Its translation is CASSLSVSGANVLTF. Combining the CDR3 with reference TRBV5-1 and TRBJ2-6 gives the whole variable domain KAGVTQTPRYLIKTRGQQVTLSCSPISGHRSVSWYQQTPGQGLQFLFEYFSETQRNKGNFPGRFSGRQFSNSRSEMNVSTLELGDSALYLCASSLSVSGANVLTFGAGSRLTVL.

This clone was picked up one time. The V and J genes are TRBV7-9 and TRBJ1-1, with TRBD1 identical over 7 bases. CDR3 length equals 15 residues. Germline lookup yields CDR1 SEHNR and CDR2 FQNEAQ (reference sequence). Trimming took 5 bases from V and 0 from J; bases not matched to a gene: 6. CDR3 nucleotides: TGTGCCAGCAGCCCCTGGACAGGAATGAACACTGAAGCTTTCTTT. Its protein is CASSPWTGMNTEAFF. The full variable domain, completed using reference TRBV7-9 and TRBJ1-1, is DTGVSQNPRHKITKRGQNVTFRCDPISEHNRLYWYRQTLGQGPEFLTYFQNEAQLEKSRLLSDRFSAERPKGSFSTLEIQRTEQGDSAMYLCASSPWTGMNTEAFFGQGTRLTVV.

CDR3 DNA: TGCGCCAGCAGCTTGGCTAGCGGTGATACGCAGTATTTT. As protein: CASSLASGDTQYF. The chain employs TRBV5-1 and TRBJ2-3, with 7 bases lining up with TRBD2. Germline V CDR1 and CDR2: SGHRS, YFSETQ. V shed 0 bases, J shed 6 bases, and the junction held 1 base outside the gene matches. This CDR3 has 13 residues.

The chain uses TRBV19 and TRBJ2-1; 12 bases match TRBD2. The CDR3 runs to 14 residues. Losses at the gene ends were 10 bases for V and 5 bases for J; bases not matched to a gene: 6. Per germline, CDR1 LNHDA and CDR2 SQIVND (reference sequence). The CDR3 region is CATQTSGRHNEQFF. The CDR3 DNA sequence: TGTGCCACTCAGACTAGCGGGAGACACAATGAGCAGTTCTTC.

The chain combines TRBV24-1 with TRBJ1-1; possible D gene TRBD1, 6 bases. There are 12 residues in the CDR3. CDR1 is KGHDR and CDR2 is SFDVKD in the germline V gene. Trimming took off 6 bases at V and 7 bases at J, with 11 bases between the two ends. CDR3 sequence: CATSLTGREAFF. DNA for the CDR3: TGTGCCACCAGTCTGACAGGCCGTGAAGCTTTCTTT.

This chain joins TRBV11-2 and TRBJ1-4; 7 bases are a match to TRBD1. V lost 2 bases, J lost 8 bases, and 8 bases stayed unmatched. Germline V gene lookup returns CDR1 SGHAT and CDR2 FQNNGV. This CDR3 is 15 amino acids long. The CDR3 nucleotides read TGTGCCAGCAGCTTAAACAGGGGCCCAAGAGAAAAACTGTTTTTT. Translating gives CASSLNRGPREKLFF.

This clone was detected only a few times. CDR3 in DNA: TGTGCCAGCAGCCTACTAGCGGGAGCTGGCGGGGCCAACGTCCTGACTTTC. Translation gives CASSLLAGAGGANVLTF. The chain couples TRBV5-6 to TRBJ2-6, with 11 bases that match TRBD2. CDR1 is SGHDT and CDR2 is YYEEEE in the germline V gene. With 4 bases clipped from V and 4 bases from J, the junction kept 7 bases outside the gene matches. CDR3 size: 17 residues.

The chain carries TRBV7-2 and TRBJ1-1, with D possibly being TRBD1 (5 bases). Germline CDR1 reads SGHTA; CDR2 reads FQGNSA. The CDR3 runs to 14 residues. V lost 3 bases and J lost 7, with 15 bases in between. CDR3 bases: TGTGCCAGCAGCTTCGCGGGGGTAGGTGTTGAAGCTTTCTTT. It codes for CASSFAGVGVEAFF.

This rearrangement joins TRBV3-1 (or the pseudogene TRBV3-2) to TRBJ2-1; 13 nucleotides agree with TRBD2. This CDR3 has 15 amino acids. CDR1 is LGHDT, CDR2 YNNKEL, per germline (reference sequence). V was clipped by 7 bases and J by 4 bases; unmatched bases: 4. CDR3 residues: CASTTGLAGYNEQFF. CDR3 DNA: TGTGCCAGCACCACGGGACTAGCGGGGTACAATGAGCAGTTCTTC.